A selection of T cell receptor beta chains follows, all from one sample in a study of blood T cells in healthy people across ages. TCRdb reprocessed the 5' RACE reads via MiXCR and lists one record per CDR3 protein. The sample carries about 800,000 distinct CDR3 sequences, about 62% recorded once. Sequencing input: blood. The receptors were gathered from a man aged 30 to 45 in good health. The CDR3 runs from the conserved cysteine through the conserved F or W.

v_gene,j_gene,CDR3aa
TRBV7-9,TRBJ2-4,CASSPKMGGRLAKNIQYF
TRBV18,TRBJ1-4,CASSPTEGTNEKLFF
TRBV4-3,TRBJ2-5,CASSQGRGLAIKETQYF
TRBV20-1,TRBJ2-1,CSASRLAGQYNEQFF
TRBV3-1,TRBJ1-2,CASSPISVFTHGYTF
TRBV7-2,TRBJ2-7,CASSLVQATFYEQYF
TRBV4-2,TRBJ2-5,CASSLVVNQEIQYF
TRBV29-1,TRBJ1-6,CSADRGPYNSPLHF
TRBV27,TRBJ2-7,CASGPRGGLLGEQYF
TRBV2,TRBJ1-1,CASSARGTEAFF
TRBV7-7,TRBJ2-3,CASSFGTGDTQYF
TRBV7-2,TRBJ2-7,CASSATGGIAYEQYF
TRBV6-5,TRBJ2-5,CASSLANQETQYF
TRBV24-1,.,CATSDYLGEQYF
TRBV20-1,TRBJ2-3,CSAPYGSTDTQYF
TRBV5-1,TRBJ2-5,CASSLRSTSGGTGNEQYF
TRBV3-1,TRBJ2-7,CASSQDPMGLGPKEQYF
TRBV7-2,TRBJ1-2,CASSLDTGQLGGYTF
TRBV28,TRBJ1-2,CASKVGGTGYGYTF
TRBV5-1,TRBJ2-5,CASSLQGYSETQYF
TRBV19,TRBJ2-1,CASTPRGTRVSEQFF
TRBV27,TRBJ1-5,CASSTQQGYSNQPQHF
TRBV20-1,TRBJ2-1,CSTYPSGRAIGEQFF
TRBV20-1,TRBJ2-1,CSASSFRGRSYNEQFF